One and the same sample provided the 30 T cell receptor beta chains below, sequenced in a study of control samples from healthy donors and cancer patients. Using immunoSEQ multiplex PCR, the repertoire was profiled, and TCRdb retains in-frame clones only, with some absent. The sample shows some 130,000 clones, 80% to 95% of them seen only once. The specimen was blood. Receptors originate from a man in his forties or fifties in good health.

The chain couples TRBV5-1 to TRBJ2-5; 12 bases map to TRBD1. Trimming at V came to 5 bases and at J to 10 bases, leaving 9 bases not matched to a gene. The CDR3 runs 14 residues. CDR1 is SGHRS, CDR2 YFSETQ, per germline. As DNA, the CDR3 is TGCGCCAGCAGGGGACAGGGGGCTACGAGGGTCCAGTACTTC. Residues: CASRGQGATRVQYF. The entire variable domain, with the rest obtained from reference TRBV5-1 and TRBJ2-5, is as follows: KAGVTQTPRYLIKTRGQQVTLSCSPISGHRSVSWYQQTPGQGLQFLFEYFSETQRNKGNFPGRFSGRQFSNSRSEMNVSTLELGDSALYLCASRGQGATRVQYFGPGTRLLVL.

J is TRBJ2-5 and V is TRBV3-1 (or the pseudogene TRBV3-2), with 8 bases lining up with TRBD2. Trimming at V came to 1 base and at J to 1 base, leaving 8 bases not matched to a gene. There are 17 residues in the CDR3. CDR1 and CDR2 (germline): LGHDT, YNNKEL (reference sequence). The CDR3 DNA sequence: TGTGCCAGCAGCCAAGGTATAGCGGGGAATTTCCAAGAGACCCAGTACTTC. This translates into CASSQGIAGNFQETQYF.

The chain combines TRBV5-1 with TRBJ1-6; D is unclear. V lost 0 bases to trimming and J lost 8 bases, with 9 bases between them. Looked up from germline, CDR1 is SGHRS and CDR2 is YFSETQ. This CDR3 has 14 residues. The CDR3 region is CASSLAVADSPLHF. CDR3 DNA: TGCGCCAGCAGCTTGGCAGTGGCCGATTCACCCCTCCACTTT.

The V and J genes are TRBV12-3 or TRBV12-4 and TRBJ1-1; D gene uncertain. V was clipped by 2 bases and J by 11 bases, with 15 bases between them. This CDR3 is 13 amino acids long. The CDR3 DNA is TGTGCCAGCAGTTTACTGGCAGCTGGTCGGGCTTTCTTT. Amino acids: CASSLLAAGRAFF.

The chain uses TRBV6-5 and TRBJ2-7, with 7 bases fitting TRBD1. Trimming took 7 bases from V and 2 from J; bases not matched to a gene: 11. The germline CDR1 and CDR2 sequences are MNHEY and SVGAGI. The CDR3 consists of 15 residues. CDR3 loop: CASTRSDRSTYEQYF. The CDR3 DNA follows: TGTGCCAGCACCCGCTCGGACAGGTCCACCTACGAGCAGTACTTC.

The chain couples TRBV6-5 to TRBJ2-7; no definite D call. The CDR3 contains 13 residues. The germline V gene encodes CDR1 MNHEY and CDR2 SVGAGI. Trimming took 10 bases from V and 3 from J, leaving 16 bases between them. CDR3 DNA sequence: TGTGCCACCGACGAACTTGTCGTCTACGAGCAGTACTTC. Protein sequence: CATDELVVYEQYF.

As regards this clone: The sample holds other DNA sequences that translate to the same CDR3. The genes are TRBV3-1 (or the pseudogene TRBV3-2) and TRBJ1-5; D is unclear. Germline lookup yields CDR1 LGHDT and CDR2 YNNKEL (reference sequence). The germline V and J ends were trimmed by 1 base and 6 bases, with 4 bases remaining between them. The CDR3 spans 12 residues. CDR3 sequence reads: CASSQGVQPQHF. The CDR3 DNA sequence: TGTGCCAGCAGCCAAGGGGTTCAGCCCCAGCATTTT.

This rearrangement joins TRBV5-6 to TRBJ2-7; D possibly corresponds to TRBD2 (6 bases). Trimming pared 0 bases from V and 7 bases from J, leaving 11 bases between. CDR1 is SGHDT and CDR2 is YYEEEE in the germline V gene. The CDR3 is made up of 13 amino acids. As DNA, the CDR3 is TGTGCCAGCAGCTTGGTGTTCCGGGAGGAGCAGTACTTC. It translates to CASSLVFREEQYF.

This chain links TRBV3-1 (or the pseudogene TRBV3-2) with TRBJ2-3; no definite D call. V lost 1 base to trimming and J lost 4 bases, with 9 bases between them. Germline V CDR1 and CDR2: LGHDT, YNNKEL (reference sequence). The CDR3 length is 14 residues. For the CDR3, the DNA is TGTGCCAGCAGCCAAGTCGAGGTGCCAGATACGCAGTATTTT. Translating gives CASSQVEVPDTQYF.

V is TRBV10-3 and J is TRBJ2-5; tentatively, D is TRBD1 (6 bases). Per germline, CDR1 ENHRY and CDR2 SYGVKD. V was trimmed by 4 bases and J by 3 bases, leaving 12 bases between them. CDR3 length: 14 residues. Here the CDR3 reads CAISVGGGKETQYF. Here the CDR3 DNA reads TGTGCCATCAGTGTAGGTGGGGGCAAAGAGACCCAGTACTTC.

This clone was observed once. The chain carries TRBV13 and TRBJ1-1; no clear D gene. The CDR3 runs 13 residues. Trimming took 1 base from V and 11 from J, leaving 14 bases between them. CDR1 and CDR2 (germline): PRHDT, FYEKMQ (reference sequence). This chain's CDR3 is CASSLAVLPRAFF. CDR3 sequence (DNA): TGTGCCAGCAGCTTAGCGGTCCTACCCAGGGCTTTCTTT.

Regarding this clone: At one end the junction does not follow the germline gene, possibly because of a read error. This chain uses TRBV15 with TRBJ2-7; TRBD1 matches at 10 bases. The CDR3 contains 15 residues. CDR1 is LNHNV and CDR2 is YYDKDF in the germline V gene (reference sequence). In DNA, the CDR3 is TGTGCCACCAGCAGAGGGGGACAGGGGTCCTCCGAGCAGTACTTC. Amino acids: CATSRGGQGSSEQYF.

This sequence joins TRBV6-5 and TRBJ2-7; weak D call: TRBD2 (5 bases). Germline V lookup: CDR1 MNHEY, CDR2 SVGAGI. The CDR3 extends over 14 amino acids. Trimming cost V 6 bases and J 4 bases, with 16 bases left between them. The CDR3 spells CASSRVSGVYEQYF. The CDR3 nucleotides are TGTGCCAGCAGCAGAGTATCCGGGGTTTACGAGCAGTACTTC.

The rearrangement uses TRBV9 and TRBJ1-1; D gene unclear. The V gene lost 1 base and the J gene lost 0 bases, with 10 bases spanning the gap. Germline V gene data show CDR1 as SGDLS and CDR2 as YYNGEE. The CDR3 contains 15 residues. The CDR3 bases are TGTGCCAGCAGCGTATACCAGACCATGAACACTGAAGCTTTCTTT. It is translated as CASSVYQTMNTEAFF. Drawing the rest from reference TRBV9 and TRBJ1-1, the complete variable domain is DSGVTQTPKHLITATGQRVTLRCSPRSGDLSVYWYQQSLDQGLQFLIQYYNGEERAKGNILERFSAQQFPDLHSELNLSSLELGDSALYFCASSVYQTMNTEAFFGQGTRLTVV.

The rearrangement uses TRBV6-5 and TRBJ1-4; D is ambiguous. The CDR3 sequence is 13 residues long. V was shortened by 5 bases and J by 8 bases, with 12 bases between the two germline ends. Germline-derived CDR1 and CDR2 are MNHEY and SVGAGI. CDR3 amino acids: CASSPSRREKLFF. CDR3 in DNA: TGTGCCAGCAGTCCAAGCCGGAGAGAAAAACTGTTTTTT.

V is TRBV4-1 and J is TRBJ2-3, with 7 bases matching TRBD1. V shed 1 base, J shed 7 bases, and the junction held 5 bases outside the gene matches. The germline CDR1 and CDR2 sequences are MGHRA and YSYEKL. CDR3 length equals 14 residues. The CDR3, as DNA: TGCGCCAGCAGCCAAGGAGGGGGCGCATATACGCAGTATTTT. Translated, it gives CASSQGGGAYTQYF.

This chain connects TRBV18 to TRBJ1-1, with 10 bases identical to TRBD1. Germline assignment: CDR1 KGHSH and CDR2 LQKENI. CDR3 size: 14 residues. The V gene end was trimmed by 8 bases and the J gene end by 3 bases; junction bases not matched to a gene: 6. Written as DNA, the CDR3 is TGTGCCAGCCCAACCGGGACAGGGGACACTGAAGCTTTCTTT. Amino acids: CASPTGTGDTEAFF.

CDR3 region: CASSLLGAVNYGYTF. DNA for the CDR3: TGTGCCAGCAGTTTATTGGGGGCCGTTAACTATGGCTACACCTTC. The chain combines TRBV27 with TRBJ1-2; D is perhaps TRBD1 (6 bases). The germline V gene has CDR1 MNHEY and CDR2 SMNVEV (reference sequence). V lost 1 base and J 1 base, leaving 10 bases between the germline ends. The CDR3 spans 15 residues.

The chain combines TRBV10-3 with TRBJ2-1; 8 nucleotides match TRBD2. The CDR3 has 15 residues. J was trimmed by 7 bases and V by 6 bases; bases with no gene match: 11. The germline V gene encodes CDR1 ENHRY and CDR2 SYGVKD. DNA of the CDR3: TGTGCCATCAGGGGAACTAGCGGCCTTGGGAATGAGCAGTTCTTC. It encodes CAIRGTSGLGNEQFF.

This chain links TRBV27 with TRBJ2-2, with 8 bases lining up with TRBD2. This CDR3 region has 18 residues. V was pared by 4 bases and J by 6 bases, with 16 bases of the junction left unmatched. The V gene's germline CDR1 is MNHEY and CDR2 SMNVEV (reference sequence). The CDR3 DNA reads as TGTGCCAGCAGTTCCGACCACCGCCGGGGGGGCTGGGCCGGGGAGCTGTTTTTT. Its protein is CASSSDHRRGGWAGELFF.

The chain combines TRBV5-1 with TRBJ2-7; D not resolved. The CDR3 covers 11 residues. The V gene's germline CDR1 is SGHRS and CDR2 YFSETQ. V was pared by 7 bases and J by 2 bases, with 7 bases between. The CDR3 region is CASSTPYEQYF. CDR3 sequence (DNA): TGCGCCAGCTCCACCCCCTACGAGCAGTACTTC. Filled out from reference TRBV5-1 and TRBJ2-7, the complete variable domain reads KAGVTQTPRYLIKTRGQQVTLSCSPISGHRSVSWYQQTPGQGLQFLFEYFSETQRNKGNFPGRFSGRQFSNSRSEMNVSTLELGDSALYLCASSTPYEQYFGPGTRLTVT.

This chain connects TRBV6-5 to TRBJ2-5; a possible D gene is TRBD1 (5 bases). Germline V gene lookup returns CDR1 MNHEY and CDR2 SVGAGI. This CDR3 has 13 residues. V lost 8 bases, J lost 5 bases, and 15 bases lay in between. The CDR3 spells CASGKGARETQYF. The CDR3 nucleotides are TGTGCCAGCGGGAAAGGGGCTAGGGAGACCCAGTACTTC.

The rearrangement links TRBV30 to TRBJ2-7; the match to TRBD1 covers 8 bases. Germline V gene data show CDR1 as GTSNPN and CDR2 as SVGIG (reference sequence). The CDR3 has 14 amino acids. J lost 2 bases, V lost 7 bases, and 10 bases had no gene match. The CDR3 protein is CAFHAGGLPYEQYF. The CDR3 DNA reads as TGTGCCTTCCATGCAGGGGGCCTCCCCTACGAGCAGTACTTC.

The chain links TRBV7-9 to TRBJ2-1; D perhaps matches TRBD2 (7 bases). Per the germline V gene, CDR1 is SEHNR and CDR2 is FQNEAQ (reference sequence). V gave up 5 bases and J gave up 7 bases, with 12 bases separating them. The CDR3 contains 13 residues. For the CDR3, the DNA is TGTGCCAGCAGCCCTGGGGGGGCAAATGAGCAGTTCTTC. Translation: CASSPGGANEQFF.

This chain connects TRBV11-2 to TRBJ2-7, with 8 bases fitting TRBD1. V lost 3 bases and J lost 1; bases outside the gene matches: 5. This CDR3 contains 15 residues. Looked up from germline, CDR1 is SGHAT and CDR2 is FQNNGV. CDR3 loop: CASSLRTGFSYEQYF. The DNA of the CDR3 is TGTGCCAGCAGCTTGCGGACAGGGTTTTCCTACGAGCAGTACTTC.

V and J are TRBV11-2 and TRBJ1-2; no reliable D call. Between the trimmed V and J ends, which lost 0 bases and 7 bases, there was a span of 15 bases. From germline, CDR1 is SGHAT and CDR2 FQNNGV. The CDR3 has 15 residues. CDR3 nucleotides: TGTGCCAGCAGCTTAGATATCACAGCCCTTAGTGGCTACACCTTC. Its protein is CASSLDITALSGYTF.

In this sample, this clone turned up once. This sequence joins TRBV2 and TRBJ1-6; 8 positions match TRBD1. V was clipped by 4 bases and J by 4 bases; unmatched bases: 3. CDR3 length: 15 amino acids. Germline-derived CDR1 and CDR2 are SNHLY and FYNNEI. The CDR3 DNA reads as TGTGCCAGCAGTGGACAGGGGCCATATAATTCACCCCTCCACTTT. Encoded protein: CASSGQGPYNSPLHF.

The rearrangement links TRBV6-1 to TRBJ1-6; 9 bases align to TRBD1. Germline lookup yields CDR1 MNHNS and CDR2 SASEGT. The V gene end was trimmed by 2 bases and the J gene end by 10 bases; junction bases not matched to a gene: 6. This CDR3 is 15 amino acids long. CDR3: CASSEYRGLNSPLHF. In DNA form, the CDR3 reads TGTGCCAGCAGTGAATACAGGGGGCTCAACTCACCCCTCCACTTT.

This sequence joins TRBV7-9 and TRBJ1-1; unclear D gene. This CDR3 has 14 residues. The germline V and J ends were trimmed by 5 bases and 1 base, with 11 bases remaining between them. The germline V gene has CDR1 SEHNR and CDR2 FQNEAQ (reference sequence). CDR3 region: CASSPPWGNTEAFF. DNA of the CDR3: TGTGCCAGCAGCCCCCCATGGGGGAACACTGAAGCTTTCTTT.

The chain employs TRBV3-1 (or the pseudogene TRBV3-2) and TRBJ2-7; tentative D call: TRBD1 (5 bases). The CDR3 extends over 16 amino acids. Trimming cost V 2 bases and J 4 bases, with 18 bases left between them. Per the germline V gene, CDR1 is LGHDT and CDR2 is YNNKEL (reference sequence). The CDR3 is CASSQRGLPPNYEQYF. Written as DNA, the CDR3 is TGTGCCAGCAGCCAAAGGGGTCTACCGCCGAATTACGAGCAGTACTTC.